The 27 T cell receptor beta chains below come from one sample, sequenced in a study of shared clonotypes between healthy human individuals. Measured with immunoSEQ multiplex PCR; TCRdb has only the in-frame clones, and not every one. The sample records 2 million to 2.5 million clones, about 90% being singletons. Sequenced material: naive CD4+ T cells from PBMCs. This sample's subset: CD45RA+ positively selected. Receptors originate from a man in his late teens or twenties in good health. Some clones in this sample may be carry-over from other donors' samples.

The CDR3 loop reads CASSLSGGYETQYF. The CDR3 coding sequence is TGTGCCAGCAGTTTAAGTGGGGGCTACGAGACCCAGTACTTC. This chain joins TRBV28 and TRBJ2-5; maybe TRBD1 (6 bases). The CDR3 runs to 14 residues. V lost 2 bases and J 5 bases, leaving 12 bases between the germline ends. Germline assignment: CDR1 MDHEN and CDR2 SYDVKM.

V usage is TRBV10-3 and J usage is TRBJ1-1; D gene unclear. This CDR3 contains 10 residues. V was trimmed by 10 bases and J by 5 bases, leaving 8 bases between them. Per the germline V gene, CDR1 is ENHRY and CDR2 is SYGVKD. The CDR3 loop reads CARFLTEAFF. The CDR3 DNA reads TGTGCCAGGTTTCTGACTGAAGCTTTCTTT.

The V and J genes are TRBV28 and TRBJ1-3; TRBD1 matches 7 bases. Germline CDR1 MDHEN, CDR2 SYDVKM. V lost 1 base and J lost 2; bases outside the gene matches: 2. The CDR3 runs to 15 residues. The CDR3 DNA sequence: TGTGCCAGCAGTTTATTGACAGGGACTGGAAACACCATATATTTT. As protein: CASSLLTGTGNTIYF.

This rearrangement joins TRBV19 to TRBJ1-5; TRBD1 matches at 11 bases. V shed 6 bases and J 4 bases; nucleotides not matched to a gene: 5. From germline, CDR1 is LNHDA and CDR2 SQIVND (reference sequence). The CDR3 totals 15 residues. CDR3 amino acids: CASRPRDRGNQPQHF. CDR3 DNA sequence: TGTGCCAGTAGGCCCCGGGACAGGGGGAATCAGCCCCAGCATTTT. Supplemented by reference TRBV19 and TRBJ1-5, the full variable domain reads DGGITQSPKYLFRKEGQNVTLSCEQNLNHDAMYWYRQDPGQGLRLIYYSQIVNDFQKGDIAEGYSVSREKKESFPLTVTSAQKNPTAFYLCASRPRDRGNQPQHFGDGTRLSIL.

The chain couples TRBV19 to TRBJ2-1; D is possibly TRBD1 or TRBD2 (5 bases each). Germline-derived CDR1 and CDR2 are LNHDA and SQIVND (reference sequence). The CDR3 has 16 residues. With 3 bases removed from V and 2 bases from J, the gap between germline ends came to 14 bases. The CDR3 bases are TGTGCCAGTAGTATCACGGGACCTTCGGCCTACAATGAGCAGTTCTTC. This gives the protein CASSITGPSAYNEQFF.

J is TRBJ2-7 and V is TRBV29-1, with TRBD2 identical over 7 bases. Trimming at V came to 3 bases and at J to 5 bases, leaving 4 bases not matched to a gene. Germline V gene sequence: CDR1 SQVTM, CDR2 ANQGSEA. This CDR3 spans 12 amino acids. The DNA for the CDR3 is TGCAGCGTTGATGCGGGAGCGGACGAGCAGTACTTC. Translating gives CSVDAGADEQYF.

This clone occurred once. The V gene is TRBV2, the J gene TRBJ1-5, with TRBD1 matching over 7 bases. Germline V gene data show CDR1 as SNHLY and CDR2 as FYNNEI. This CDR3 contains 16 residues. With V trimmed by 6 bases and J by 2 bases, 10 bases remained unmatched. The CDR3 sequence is CASSLRGARGNQPQHF. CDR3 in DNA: TGTGCCAGCAGCCTCAGGGGGGCGCGTGGCAATCAGCCCCAGCATTTT. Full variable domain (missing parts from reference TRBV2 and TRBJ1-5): EPEVTQTPSHQVTQMGQEVILRCVPISNHLYFYWYRQILGQKVEFLVSFYNNEISEKSEIFDDQFSVERPDGSNFTLKIRSTKLEDSAMYFCASSLRGARGNQPQHFGDGTRLSIL.

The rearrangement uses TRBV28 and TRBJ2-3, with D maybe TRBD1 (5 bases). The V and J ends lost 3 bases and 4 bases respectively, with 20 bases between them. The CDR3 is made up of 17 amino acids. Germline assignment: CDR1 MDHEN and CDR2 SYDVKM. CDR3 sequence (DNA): TGTGCCAGCAGTTTGGATCAGCCGCCAGGGTATGCAGATACGCAGTATTTT. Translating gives CASSLDQPPGYADTQYF.

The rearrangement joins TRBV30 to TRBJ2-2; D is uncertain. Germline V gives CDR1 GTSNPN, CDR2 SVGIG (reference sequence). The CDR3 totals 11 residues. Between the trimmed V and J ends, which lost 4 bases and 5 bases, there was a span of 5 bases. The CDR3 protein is CAWKRTGELFF. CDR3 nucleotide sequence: TGTGCCTGGAAACGGACCGGGGAGCTGTTTTTT.

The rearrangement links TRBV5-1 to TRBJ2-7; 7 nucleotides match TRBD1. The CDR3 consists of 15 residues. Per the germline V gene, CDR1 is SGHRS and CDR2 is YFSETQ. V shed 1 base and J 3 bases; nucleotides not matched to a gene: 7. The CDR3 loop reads CASSLWGTDLYEQYF. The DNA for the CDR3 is TGCGCCAGCAGCTTGTGGGGGACAGATCTCTACGAGCAGTACTTC.

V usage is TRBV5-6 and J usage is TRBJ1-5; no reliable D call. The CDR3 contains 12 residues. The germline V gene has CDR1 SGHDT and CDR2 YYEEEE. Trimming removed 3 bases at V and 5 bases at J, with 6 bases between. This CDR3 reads CASSSRDQPQHF. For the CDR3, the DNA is TGTGCCAGCAGCTCGCGAGATCAGCCCCAGCATTTT.

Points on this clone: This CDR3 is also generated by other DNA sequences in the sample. The CDR3 reads CASSLVEGRTEAFF. CDR3 nucleotide sequence: TGCGCCAGCAGCTTGGTGGAGGGACGCACTGAAGCTTTCTTT. The V call is TRBV5-1, the J call TRBJ1-1, with D possibly being TRBD1 (5 bases). The CDR3 is 14 residues long. Germline CDR1 is SGHRS and CDR2 is YFSETQ. Trimming took 0 bases from V and 4 from J, leaving 10 bases between them.

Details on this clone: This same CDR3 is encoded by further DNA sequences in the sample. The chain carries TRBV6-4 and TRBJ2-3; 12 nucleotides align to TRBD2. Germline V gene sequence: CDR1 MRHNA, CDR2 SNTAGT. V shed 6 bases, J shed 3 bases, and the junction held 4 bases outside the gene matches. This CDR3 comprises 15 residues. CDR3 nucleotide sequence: TGTGCCAGCAGCCGACTAGCGGGAGAGACAGATACGCAGTATTTT. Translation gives CASSRLAGETDTQYF.

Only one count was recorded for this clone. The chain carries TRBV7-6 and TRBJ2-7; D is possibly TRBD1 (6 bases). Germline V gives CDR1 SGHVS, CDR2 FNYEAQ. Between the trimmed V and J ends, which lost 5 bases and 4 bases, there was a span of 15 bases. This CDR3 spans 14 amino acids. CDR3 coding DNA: TGTGCCAGCAGCCCCGATTACAGGGTTTACGAGCAGTACTTC. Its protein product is CASSPDYRVYEQYF.

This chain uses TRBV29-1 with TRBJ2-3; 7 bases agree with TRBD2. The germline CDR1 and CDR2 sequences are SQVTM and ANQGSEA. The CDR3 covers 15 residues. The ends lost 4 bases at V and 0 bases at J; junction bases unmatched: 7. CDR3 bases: TGCAGCGTTGCGGGAGGCGTCCGTAGCACAGATACGCAGTATTTT. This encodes CSVAGGVRSTDTQYF.

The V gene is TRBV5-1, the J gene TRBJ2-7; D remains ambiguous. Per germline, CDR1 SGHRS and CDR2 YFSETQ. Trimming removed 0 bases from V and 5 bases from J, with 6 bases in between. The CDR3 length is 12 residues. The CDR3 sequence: CASSLGEDEQYF. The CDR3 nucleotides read TGCGCCAGCAGCTTGGGGGAAGACGAGCAGTACTTC.

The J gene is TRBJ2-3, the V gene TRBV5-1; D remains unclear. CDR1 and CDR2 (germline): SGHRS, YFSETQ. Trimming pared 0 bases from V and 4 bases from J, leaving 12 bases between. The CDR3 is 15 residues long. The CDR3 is CASSLEASRSDTQYF. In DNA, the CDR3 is TGCGCCAGCAGCTTGGAAGCTAGTCGCTCAGATACGCAGTATTTT.

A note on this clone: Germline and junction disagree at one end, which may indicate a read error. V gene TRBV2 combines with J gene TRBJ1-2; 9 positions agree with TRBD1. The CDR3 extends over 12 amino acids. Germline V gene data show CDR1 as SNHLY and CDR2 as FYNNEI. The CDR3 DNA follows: TGTGCCAGCAGTGAGGGACAGGGAGATTTCGCCTTC. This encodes CASSEGQGDFAF.

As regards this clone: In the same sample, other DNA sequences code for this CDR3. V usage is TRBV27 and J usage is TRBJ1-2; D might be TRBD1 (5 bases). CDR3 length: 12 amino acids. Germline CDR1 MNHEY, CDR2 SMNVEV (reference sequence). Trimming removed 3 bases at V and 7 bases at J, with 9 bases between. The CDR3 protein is CASSFGGTGYTF. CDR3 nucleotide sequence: TGTGCCAGCAGTTTCGGGGGGACTGGCTACACCTTC.

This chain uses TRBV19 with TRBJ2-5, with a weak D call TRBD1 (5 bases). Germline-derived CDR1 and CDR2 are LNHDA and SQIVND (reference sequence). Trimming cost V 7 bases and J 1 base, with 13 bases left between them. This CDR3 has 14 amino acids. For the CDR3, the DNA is TGTGCCAGTATGGGTGGGGCTGCCCAAGAGACCCAGTACTTC. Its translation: CASMGGAAQETQYF. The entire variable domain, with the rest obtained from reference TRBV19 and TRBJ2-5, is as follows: DGGITQSPKYLFRKEGQNVTLSCEQNLNHDAMYWYRQDPGQGLRLIYYSQIVNDFQKGDIAEGYSVSREKKESFPLTVTSAQKNPTAFYLCASMGGAAQETQYFGPGTRLLVL.

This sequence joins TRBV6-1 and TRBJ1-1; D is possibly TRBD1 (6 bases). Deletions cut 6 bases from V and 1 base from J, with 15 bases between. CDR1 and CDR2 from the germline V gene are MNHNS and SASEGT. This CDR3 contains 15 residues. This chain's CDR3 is CASRGDTLKNTEAFF. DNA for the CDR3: TGTGCCAGCAGAGGGGACACCCTGAAGAACACTGAAGCTTTCTTT.

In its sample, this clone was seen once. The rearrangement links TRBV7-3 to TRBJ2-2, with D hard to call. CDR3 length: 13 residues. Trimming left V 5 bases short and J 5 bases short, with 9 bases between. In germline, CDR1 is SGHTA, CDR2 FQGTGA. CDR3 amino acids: CASSPPWTGELFF. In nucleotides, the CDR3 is TGTGCCAGCAGCCCGCCGTGGACCGGGGAGCTGTTTTTT.

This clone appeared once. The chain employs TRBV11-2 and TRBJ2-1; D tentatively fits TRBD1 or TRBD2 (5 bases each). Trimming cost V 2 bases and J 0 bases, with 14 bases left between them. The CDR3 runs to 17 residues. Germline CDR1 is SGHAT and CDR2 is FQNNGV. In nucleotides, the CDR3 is TGTGCCAGCAGCTTAAGAGGGGCGGCCAGCTCCTACAATGAGCAGTTCTTC. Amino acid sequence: CASSLRGAASSYNEQFF.

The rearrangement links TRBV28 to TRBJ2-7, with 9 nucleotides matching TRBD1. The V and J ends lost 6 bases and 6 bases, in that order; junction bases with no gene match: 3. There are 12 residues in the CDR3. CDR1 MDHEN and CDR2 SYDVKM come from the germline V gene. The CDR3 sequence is CASSYRGREQYF. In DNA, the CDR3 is TGTGCCAGCAGCTACAGGGGGCGCGAGCAGTACTTC.

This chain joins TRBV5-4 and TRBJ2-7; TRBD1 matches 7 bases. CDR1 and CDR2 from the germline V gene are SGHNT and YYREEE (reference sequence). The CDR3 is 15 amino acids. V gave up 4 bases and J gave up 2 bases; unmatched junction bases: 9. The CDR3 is CASSGRGRGTYEQYF. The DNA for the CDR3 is TGTGCCAGCAGCGGAAGGGGGCGCGGAACCTACGAGCAGTACTTC.

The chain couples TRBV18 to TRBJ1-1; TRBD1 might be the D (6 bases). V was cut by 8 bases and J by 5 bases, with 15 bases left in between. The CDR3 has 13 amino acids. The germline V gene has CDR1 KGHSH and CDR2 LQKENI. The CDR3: CASTREGGTEAFF. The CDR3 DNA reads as TGTGCCAGCACTCGAGAGGGGGGGACTGAAGCTTTCTTT.

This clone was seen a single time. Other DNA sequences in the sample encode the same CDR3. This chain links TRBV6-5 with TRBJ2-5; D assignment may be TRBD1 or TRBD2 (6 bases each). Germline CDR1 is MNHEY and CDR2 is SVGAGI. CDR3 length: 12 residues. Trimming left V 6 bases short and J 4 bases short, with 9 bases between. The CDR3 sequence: CASSEGGETQYF. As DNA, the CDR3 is TGTGCCAGCAGCGAGGGGGGAGAGACCCAGTACTTC.